Listed below are T cell receptor beta chains from one sample, sequenced in a study of shared clonotypes between healthy human individuals. Sequencing was performed with immunoSEQ multiplex PCR; in TCRdb, only in-frame clones are kept and a portion is missing. The table lists about 2.4 million clones, roughly 93% of them singletons. The specimen sequenced was naive CD4+ T cells from PBMCs. These receptors all stem from a man aged 18 to 35 in good health. Some clones in this sample may be carry-over from other donors' samples. CDR3s leave out the opening cysteine and the closing phenylalanine or tryptophan. The D gene is left open where the match is weak.

d_call j_call v_call cdr3_aa
- TRBJ1-3 TRBV5-1 ASSSKTGSGNTIY
TRBD1 TRBJ1-4 TRBV28 ASTPGGQINEKLF
TRBD2 TRBJ2-1 TRBV5-1 ASSLQREGPDEQF
TRBD1 TRBJ2-4 TRBV7-8 ASSLGQIAKNIQY
- TRBJ2-7 TRBV6-5 ASSGRKAYEQY
TRBD1 TRBJ1-2 TRBV6-5 ASRYPGGNSGYT
TRBD2 TRBJ2-3 TRBV2 ASSGGLAGAADTQY
- TRBJ1-1 TRBV7-9 ASSLERLRPEAF
TRBD1 TRBJ1-1 TRBV6-1 ASSGPTGGTEAF
- TRBJ2-4 TRBV30 AWSKQGDTIQY
- TRBJ1-5 TRBV6-6 ASSYRNQPQH
TRBD2 TRBJ2-7 TRBV29-1 SVVISGRSYEQY
TRBD1 TRBJ2-7 TRBV6-4 ASRPTYRDRASYEQY
- TRBJ2-7 TRBV4-1 ASSGRGRDGTYEQY
- TRBJ2-3 TRBV7-2 ASSLDGTSTDTQY
- TRBJ2-1 TRBV28 ASTPTTGRDGYYNEQF
- TRBJ1-1 TRBV27 ASSLKGVGLSNTEAF
- TRBJ2-3 TRBV5-4 ASSLRRTDTQY
- TRBJ2-6 TRBV4-1 ASSQDEELSNSGANVLT
- TRBJ2-3 TRBV11-3 ASSPGLTDTQY